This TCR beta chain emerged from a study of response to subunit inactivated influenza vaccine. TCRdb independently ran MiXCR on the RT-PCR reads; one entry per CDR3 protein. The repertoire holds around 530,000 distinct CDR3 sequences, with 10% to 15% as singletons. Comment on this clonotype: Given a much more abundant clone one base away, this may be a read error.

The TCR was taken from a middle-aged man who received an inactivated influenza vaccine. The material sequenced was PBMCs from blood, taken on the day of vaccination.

CDR3 protein: CASSYFLGASNNEQFF. CDR3 coding DNA: TGTGCCAGCAGTTACTTTCTGGGAGCGTCCAACAATGAGCAGTTCTTC. V and J are TRBV6-5 and TRBJ2-1, with a tentative D call TRBD2 (5 bases). Germline values: CDR1 MNHEY, CDR2 SVGAGI. The CDR3 is made up of 16 amino acids. Trimming took 1 base from V and 5 from J, leaving 15 bases between them.